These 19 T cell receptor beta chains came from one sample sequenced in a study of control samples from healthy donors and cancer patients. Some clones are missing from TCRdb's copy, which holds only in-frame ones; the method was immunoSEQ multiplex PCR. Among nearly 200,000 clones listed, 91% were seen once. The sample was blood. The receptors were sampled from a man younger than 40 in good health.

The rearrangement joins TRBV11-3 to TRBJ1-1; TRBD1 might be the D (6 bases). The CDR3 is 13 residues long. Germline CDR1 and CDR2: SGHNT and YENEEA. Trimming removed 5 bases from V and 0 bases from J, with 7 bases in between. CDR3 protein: CASSQGLNTEAFF. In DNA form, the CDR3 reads TGTGCCAGCAGCCAGGGGCTGAACACTGAAGCTTTCTTT. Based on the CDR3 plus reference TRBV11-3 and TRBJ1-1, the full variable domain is EAGVVQSPRYKIIEKKQPVAFWCNPISGHNTLYWYLQNLGQGPELLIRYENEEAVDDSQLPKDRFSAERLKGVDSTLKIQPAELGDSAVYLCASSQGLNTEAFFGQGTRLTVV.

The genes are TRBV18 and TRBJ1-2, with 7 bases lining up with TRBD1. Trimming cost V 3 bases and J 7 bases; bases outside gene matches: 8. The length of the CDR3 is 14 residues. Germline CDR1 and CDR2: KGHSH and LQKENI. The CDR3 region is CASSPTGERFGYTF. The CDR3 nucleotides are TGTGCCAGCTCACCTACAGGGGAACGGTTTGGCTACACCTTC.

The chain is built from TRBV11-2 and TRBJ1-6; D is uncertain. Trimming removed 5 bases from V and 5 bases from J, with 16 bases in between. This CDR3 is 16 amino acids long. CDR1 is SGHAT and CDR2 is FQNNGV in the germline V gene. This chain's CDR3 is CASSPHARANNSPLHF. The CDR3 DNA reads TGTGCCAGCAGCCCCCATGCGAGGGCGAATAATTCACCCCTCCACTTT.

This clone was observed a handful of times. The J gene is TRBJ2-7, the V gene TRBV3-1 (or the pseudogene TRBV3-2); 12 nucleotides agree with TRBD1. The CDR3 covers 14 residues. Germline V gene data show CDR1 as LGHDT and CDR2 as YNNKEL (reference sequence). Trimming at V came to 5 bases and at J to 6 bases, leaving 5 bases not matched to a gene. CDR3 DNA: TGTGCCAGCAGCGCCCGGGACAGGGGGCCCGAGCAGTACTTC. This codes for CASSARDRGPEQYF.

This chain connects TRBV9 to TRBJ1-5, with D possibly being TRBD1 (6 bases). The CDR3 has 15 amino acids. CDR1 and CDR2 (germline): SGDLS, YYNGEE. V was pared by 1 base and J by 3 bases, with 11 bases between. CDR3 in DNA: TGTGCCAGCAGCGTAACAGGGTCCAACAATCAGCCCCAGCATTTT. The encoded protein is CASSVTGSNNQPQHF. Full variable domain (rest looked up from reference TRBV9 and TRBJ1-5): DSGVTQTPKHLITATGQRVTLRCSPRSGDLSVYWYQQSLDQGLQFLIQYYNGEERAKGNILERFSAQQFPDLHSELNLSSLELGDSALYFCASSVTGSNNQPQHFGDGTRLSIL.

In DNA form, the CDR3 reads TGTGCCAGCAGCCAAGAAGGACAGGACCACACCGGGGAGCTGTTTTTT. Translating it yields CASSQEGQDHTGELFF. The rearrangement uses TRBV4-2 and TRBJ2-2; the match to TRBD1 covers 7 bases. The germline CDR1 and CDR2 sequences are LGHNA and YNFKEQ. CDR3 length: 16 amino acids. The V and J ends lost 0 bases and 3 bases, in that order; junction bases with no gene match: 4.

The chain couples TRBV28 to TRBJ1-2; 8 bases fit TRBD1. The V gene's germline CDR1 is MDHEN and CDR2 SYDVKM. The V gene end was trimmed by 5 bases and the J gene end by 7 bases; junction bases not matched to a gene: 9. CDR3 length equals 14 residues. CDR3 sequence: CASSQLMTGVGYTF. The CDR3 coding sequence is TGTGCCAGCAGTCAACTAATGACAGGGGTTGGCTACACCTTC.

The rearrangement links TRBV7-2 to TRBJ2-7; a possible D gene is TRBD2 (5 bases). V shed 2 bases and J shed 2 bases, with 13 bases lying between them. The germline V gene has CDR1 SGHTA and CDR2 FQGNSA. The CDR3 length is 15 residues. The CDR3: CASSLRTAGAYEQYF. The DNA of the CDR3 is TGTGCCAGCAGCTTACGAACGGCCGGGGCCTACGAGCAGTACTTC.

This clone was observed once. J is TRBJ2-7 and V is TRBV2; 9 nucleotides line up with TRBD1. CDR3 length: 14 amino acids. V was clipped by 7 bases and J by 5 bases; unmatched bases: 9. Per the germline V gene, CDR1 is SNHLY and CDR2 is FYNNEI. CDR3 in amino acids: CASTSQGALDEQYF. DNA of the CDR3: TGTGCCAGCACCTCACAGGGGGCGCTTGACGAGCAGTACTTC.

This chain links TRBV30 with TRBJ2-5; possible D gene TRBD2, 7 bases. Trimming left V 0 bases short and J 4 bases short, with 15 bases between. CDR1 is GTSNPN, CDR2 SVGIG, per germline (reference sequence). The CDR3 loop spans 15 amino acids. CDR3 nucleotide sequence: TGTGCCTGGAGTGTAGGATGGGGGGGCAGAGAGACCCAGTACTTC. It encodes CAWSVGWGGRETQYF.

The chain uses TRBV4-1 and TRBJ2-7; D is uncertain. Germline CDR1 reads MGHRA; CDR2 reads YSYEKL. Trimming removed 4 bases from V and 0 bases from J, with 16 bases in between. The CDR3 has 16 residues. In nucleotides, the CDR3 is TGCGCCAGCAGCCTCATCGGCGGTAAAAGCTCCTACGAGCAGTACTTC. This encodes CASSLIGGKSSYEQYF.

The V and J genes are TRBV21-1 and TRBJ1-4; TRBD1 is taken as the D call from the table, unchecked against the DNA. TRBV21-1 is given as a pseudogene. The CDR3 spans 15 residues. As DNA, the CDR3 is TGTGCCAGCAGCACTGGGGACAGGGATAATGAAAAACTGTTTTTT. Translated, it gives CASSTGDRDNEKLFF.

The chain's CDR3 is CSVEDPDMWNTEAFF. CDR3 in DNA: TGCAGCGTTGAAGACCCAGATATGTGGAACACTGAAGCTTTCTTT. The chain joins TRBV29-1 to TRBJ1-1, with D hard to call. Trimming took off 0 bases at V and 1 base at J, with 12 bases between the two ends. Germline V gene sequence: CDR1 SQVTM, CDR2 ANQGSEA. This CDR3 is 15 amino acids long.

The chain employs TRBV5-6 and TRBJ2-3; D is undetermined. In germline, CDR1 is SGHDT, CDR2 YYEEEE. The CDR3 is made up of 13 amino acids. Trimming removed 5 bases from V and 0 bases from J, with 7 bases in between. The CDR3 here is CASRTGSTDTQYF. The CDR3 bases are TGTGCCAGCAGGACGGGTAGCACAGATACGCAGTATTTT.

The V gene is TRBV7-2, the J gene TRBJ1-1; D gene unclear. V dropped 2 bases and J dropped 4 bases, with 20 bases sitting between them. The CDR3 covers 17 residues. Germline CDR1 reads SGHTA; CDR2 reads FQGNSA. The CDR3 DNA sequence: TGTGCCAGCAGCTTATTGGGCCGGCGGCCGAGAGGCACTGAAGCTTTCTTT. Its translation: CASSLLGRRPRGTEAFF.

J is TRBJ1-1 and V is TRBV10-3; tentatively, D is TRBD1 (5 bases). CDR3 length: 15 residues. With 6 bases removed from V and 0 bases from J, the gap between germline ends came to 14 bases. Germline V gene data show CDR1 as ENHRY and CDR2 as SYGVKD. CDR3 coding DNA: TGTGCCATCAGCAACCAACAGGTTATGAACACTGAAGCTTTCTTT. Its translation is CAISNQQVMNTEAFF.

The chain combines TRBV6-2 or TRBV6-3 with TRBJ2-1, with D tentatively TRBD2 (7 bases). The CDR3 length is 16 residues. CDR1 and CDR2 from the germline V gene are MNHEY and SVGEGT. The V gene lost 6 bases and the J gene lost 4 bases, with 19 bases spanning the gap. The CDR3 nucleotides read TGTGCCAGCAGCCCCCTCGGGGGGCAAGGATACAATGAGCAGTTCTTC. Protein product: CASSPLGGQGYNEQFF.

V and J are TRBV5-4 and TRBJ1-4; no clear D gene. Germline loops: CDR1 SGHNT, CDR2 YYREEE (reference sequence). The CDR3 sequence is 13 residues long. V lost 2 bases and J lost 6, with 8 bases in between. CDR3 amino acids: CASSLAMDEKLFF. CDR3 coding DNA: TGTGCCAGCAGCTTAGCGATGGATGAAAAACTGTTTTTT. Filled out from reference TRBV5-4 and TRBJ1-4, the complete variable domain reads ETGVTQSPTHLIKTRGQQVTLRCSSQSGHNTVSWYQQALGQGPQFIFQYYREEENGRGNFPPRFSGLQFPNYSSELNVNALELDDSALYLCASSLAMDEKLFFGSGTQLSVL.

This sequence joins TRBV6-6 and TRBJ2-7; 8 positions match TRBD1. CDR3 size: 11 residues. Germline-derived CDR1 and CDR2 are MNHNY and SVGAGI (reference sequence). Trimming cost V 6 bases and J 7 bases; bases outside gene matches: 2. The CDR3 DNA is TGTGCCAGCAGCGGGGACAGGGAGCAGTACTTC. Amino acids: CASSGDREQYF.